The clone carrying this T cell receptor (beta chain) came up many times. The antigen is not known. The method was immunoSEQ multiplex PCR; TCRdb's version includes in-frame clones alone and lacks a portion of them. The sample records about 140,000 clones, roughly four fifths being singletons. This sample stems from a study of cytomegalovirus exposure and HLA in healthy donors. General study findings and limits: The classifier reportedly diagnosed cytomegalovirus status with high specificity and sensitivity. It was found in a later analysis that first-cohort TCR clusters tended to co-occur in the roughly 120 validation repertoires.

The sample consisted of PBMCs. The sequence derives from a man under 40 in good health and CMV-seropositive.

The CDR3 spells CASIPPGHPRGYTF. The CDR3 DNA sequence: TGTGCCAGCATCCCTCCGGGACACCCGCGTGGCTACACCTTC. V gene TRBV21-1 combines with J gene TRBJ1-2; the table's D gene call, TRBD1, was not cross checked with the DNA. TRBV21-1 is listed as a pseudogene. The CDR3 is made up of 14 amino acids.